This T cell receptor beta chain was sequenced in a study of STAT5B mutations in CD4+ large granular lymphocyte leukemia. Regarding the study as a whole: TRBV06-family usage was enriched in top patient clones (8/27) versus controls (2/35).

CDR1 SGDLS and CDR2 YYNGEE come from the germline V gene. V was pared by 0 bases and J by 1 base, with 12 bases between. This CDR3 region has 16 residues. The assay was immunoSEQ multiplex PCR, and TCRdb's table has in-frame clones only and misses some. Counted here are 20,000 to 25,000 clones, 70% to 80% occurring once; the ten biggest clones make up roughly 0.4%. This clone was seen once. Its antigen is not identified. The sequence was collected from a human donor in good health. The rearrangement links TRBV9 to TRBJ2-3; perhaps TRBD2 as D (6 bases). Sample: CD4+ T cells from blood buffy coats. DNA of the CDR3: TGTGCCAGCAGCGTAGCGCCGGGACTCGGCACAGATACGCAGTATTTT. Amino acids: CASSVAPGLGTDTQYF.